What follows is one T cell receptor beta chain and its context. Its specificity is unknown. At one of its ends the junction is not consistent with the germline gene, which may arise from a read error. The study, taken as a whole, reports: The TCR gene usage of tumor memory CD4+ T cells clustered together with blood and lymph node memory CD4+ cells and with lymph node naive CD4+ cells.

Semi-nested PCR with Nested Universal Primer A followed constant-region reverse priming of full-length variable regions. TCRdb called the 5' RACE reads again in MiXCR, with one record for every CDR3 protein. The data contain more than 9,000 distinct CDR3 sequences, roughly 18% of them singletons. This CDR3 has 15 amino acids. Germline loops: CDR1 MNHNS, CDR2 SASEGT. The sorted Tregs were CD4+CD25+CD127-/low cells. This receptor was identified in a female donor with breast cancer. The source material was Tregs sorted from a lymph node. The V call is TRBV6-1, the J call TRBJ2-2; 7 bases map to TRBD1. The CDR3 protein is CASRTWTGNSGELFF. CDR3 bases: TGTGCTAGCAGGACCTGGACAGGAAATAGCGGGGAGCTGTTTTTT.